This T cell receptor beta chain emerged from a study of a mutant IDH1 vaccine in newly diagnosed glioma. Study summary: Patients got their first vaccination 4-6 weeks after radiotherapy alone, or with temozolomide cycles. Earlier care involved radiotherapy, temozolomide, or both, and the majority received both. V12 took place at week 35, and V13 at week 47.

The assay was immunoSEQ multiplex PCR, and TCRdb's table has in-frame clones only and misses some. The repertoire holds about 90,000 clones, with roughly 91% as singletons. Germline V gene sequence: CDR1 MDHEN, CDR2 SYDVKM. Trimming cost V 5 bases and J 6 bases, with 17 bases left between them. The CDR3 spans 14 residues. About this clone itself: Its matching antigen is unknown.

Sample time point: week 47, end of study. The content of each vaccine dose was 300 ug of mutant IDH1 20-mer peptide, and topical imiquimod accompanied it. Scheduled for weeks 1, 3, 5, 7, 11, 15, 19 and 23, eight vaccinations were given to patients. The source was PBMCs, collected from a glioma patient whose treatment included an IDH1 peptide vaccine. The rearrangement joins TRBV28 to TRBJ2-7; D is possibly TRBD1 (6 bases). This receptor was identified in a woman aged 45 to 65 with glioma. CDR3 sequence reads: CASSPPYRDPEQYF. The CDR3 DNA sequence: TGTGCCAGCAGTCCACCCTACAGGGATCCCGAGCAGTACTTC. The full variable domain, with the rest looked up from reference TRBV28 and TRBJ2-7, is DVKVTQSSRYLVKRTGEKVFLECVQDMDHENMFWYRQDPGLGLRLIYFSYDVKMKEKGDIPEGYSVSREKKERFSLILESASTNQTSMYLCASSPPYRDPEQYFGPGTRLTVT.